One and the same sample provided the 6 T cell receptor beta chains below, sequenced in a study of T cells in Graves' hyperthyroidism and ophthalmopathy. Amplification of TCR beta CDR3 regions was performed using RNA transcripts as template. The TCR CDR3 was amplified in a first-round RT-PCR using the HTBI primer set. TCRdb ran MiXCR on the multiplex PCR reads and lists one entry per CDR3 protein. The repertoire holds about 400,000 distinct CDR3 sequences, with 11% to 15% as singletons. The sequenced sample consisted of blood. The receptors derive from a middle-aged man with Graves' ophthalmopathy.

This clonotype was seen ten or more times. V and J are TRBV3-1 and TRBJ1-5; D is perhaps TRBD1 (5 bases). There are 12 residues in the CDR3. V gave up 1 base and J gave up 10 bases, with 8 bases separating them. Germline lookup yields CDR1 LGHDT and CDR2 YNNKEL (reference sequence). This CDR3 is CASSQGGLPQHF. Here the CDR3 DNA reads TGTGCCAGCAGCCAAGGGGGACTACCCCAGCATTTT.

This clonotype was counted ten times or more. The CDR3 nucleotides are TGCAGTGCACCCCTCCCTACTAGCGCCAGAGAGACCCAGTACTTC. This codes for CSAPLPTSARETQYF. J is TRBJ2-5 and V is TRBV20-1, with TRBD2 matching 7 bases. V shed 6 bases and J 4 bases; nucleotides not matched to a gene: 14. The germline gives CDR1 DFQATT, CDR2 SNEGSKA (reference sequence). The CDR3 consists of 15 residues.

This clonotype was counted ten times or more. This chain uses TRBV18 with TRBJ2-2, with TRBD1 matching over 7 bases. CDR1 KGHSH and CDR2 LQKENI come from the germline V gene. The CDR3 has 15 amino acids. V gave up 2 bases and J gave up 4 bases; unmatched junction bases: 4. As DNA, the CDR3 is TGTGCCAGCTCACCAAGAGGGGGCGTCACCGGGGAGCTGTTTTTT. Its protein product is CASSPRGGVTGELFF. Supplemented by reference TRBV18 and TRBJ2-2, the full variable domain reads NAGVMQNPRHLVRRRGQEARLRCSPMKGHSHVYWYRQLPEEGLKFMVYLQKENIIDESGMPKERFSAEFPKEGPSILRIQQVVRGDSAAYFCASSPRGGVTGELFFGEGSRLTVL.

At least ten counts were recorded for this clonotype. The chain has TRBV12-3 or TRBV12-4 and TRBJ2-7, with a possible D match to TRBD1 (6 bases). The CDR3 extends over 14 amino acids. V was pared by 6 bases and J by 2 bases, with 14 bases between. CDR3 nucleotides: TGTGCCAGCAGCGATCGGGCAGGGGCCTACGAGCAGTACTTC. Translated: CASSDRAGAYEQYF.

This clonotype was recorded at least ten times. The rearrangement links TRBV11-2 to TRBJ1-5; possibly TRBD1 for D (5 bases). CDR1 is SGHAT and CDR2 is FQNNGV in the germline V gene. CDR3 size: 15 residues. V lost 2 bases and J 8 bases, leaving 16 bases between the germline ends. The CDR3: CASSLTGGGTEPQHF. The CDR3 DNA is TGTGCCAGCAGCTTAACAGGCGGCGGCACGGAGCCCCAGCATTTT.

This clonotype was recorded at least ten times. J is TRBJ2-1 and V is TRBV5-1; 10 nucleotides agree with TRBD2. CDR1 is SGHRS and CDR2 is YFSETQ in the germline V gene. The CDR3 consists of 18 residues. Trimming took 2 bases from V and 1 from J; bases not matched to a gene: 9. CDR3 in DNA: TGCGCCAGCAGCTTTCATCCTAGCGGGAGATGGTCCTACAATGAGCAGTTCTTC. This translates into CASSFHPSGRWSYNEQFF.